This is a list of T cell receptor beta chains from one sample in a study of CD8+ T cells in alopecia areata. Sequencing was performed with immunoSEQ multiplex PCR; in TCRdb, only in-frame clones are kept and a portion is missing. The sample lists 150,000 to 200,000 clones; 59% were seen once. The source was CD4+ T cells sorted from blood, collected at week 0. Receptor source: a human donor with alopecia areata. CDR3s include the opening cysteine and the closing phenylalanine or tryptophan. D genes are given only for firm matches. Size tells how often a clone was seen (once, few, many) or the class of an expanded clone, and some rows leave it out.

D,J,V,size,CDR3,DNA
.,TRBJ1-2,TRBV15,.,CATSRDRGRGYGYTF,TGTGCCACCAGCAGAGATCGAGGCAGGGGCTATGGCTACACCTTC
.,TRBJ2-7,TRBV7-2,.,CASSLVGGVEDEQYF,TGTGCCAGCAGCTTAGTAGGGGGGGTAGAGGACGAGCAGTACTTC
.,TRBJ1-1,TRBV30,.,CAWRGGLGTEAFF,TGTGCCTGGAGGGGAGGGTTGGGGACTGAAGCTTTCTTT
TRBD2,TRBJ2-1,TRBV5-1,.,CASSLSPSGAYNEQFF,TGCGCCAGCAGCTTGTCCCCTAGCGGGGCATACAATGAGCAGTTCTTC
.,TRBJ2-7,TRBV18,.,CASSRAVSSYEQYF,TGTGCCAGCTCTCGGGCAGTTAGCTCCTACGAGCAGTACTTC
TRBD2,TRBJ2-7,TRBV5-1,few,CASSLVSGGYEQYF,TGCGCCAGCAGCTTGGTCTCGGGAGGCTACGAGCAGTACTTC
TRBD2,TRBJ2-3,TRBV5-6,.,CASSLRVSSGGTDTQYF,TGTGCCAGCAGCCTGAGGGTATCGAGCGGGGGAACAGATACGCAGTATTTT
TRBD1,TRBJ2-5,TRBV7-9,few,CASSLRTGGQETQYF,TGTGCCAGCAGCTTACGGACAGGGGGCCAAGAGACCCAGTACTTC
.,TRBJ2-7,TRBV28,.,CASSPWTESSYEQYF,TGTGCCAGCAGTCCATGGACAGAGAGCTCCTACGAGCAGTACTTC
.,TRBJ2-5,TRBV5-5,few,CASSPDVLGQETQYF,TGTGCCAGCAGCCCGGACGTTCTCGGCCAAGAGACCCAGTACTTC
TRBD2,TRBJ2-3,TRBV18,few,CASSPRTSGGDTQYF,TGTGCCAGCTCACCTCGGACTAGCGGAGGAGATACGCAGTATTTT
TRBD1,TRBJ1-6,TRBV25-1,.,CASSARQGEVSPLHF,TGTGCCAGCAGTGCACGACAGGGAGAGGTTTCACCCCTCCACTTT
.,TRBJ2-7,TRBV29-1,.,CSGPKGPSEDEQYF,TGCAGCGGCCCCAAAGGACCTTCGGAGGACGAGCAGTACTTC
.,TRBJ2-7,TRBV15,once,CATSTGNRGEQYF,TGTGCCACCAGCACAGGGAATAGAGGCGAGCAGTACTTC
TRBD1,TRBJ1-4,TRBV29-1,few,CSVGQGTTNEKLFF,TGCAGCGTGGGACAGGGAACAACTAATGAAAAACTGTTTTTT
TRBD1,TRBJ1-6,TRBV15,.,CATSRNGQGNSPLHF,TGTGCCACCAGCAGAAATGGACAGGGCAATTCACCCCTCCACTTT
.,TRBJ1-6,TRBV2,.,CASSGGVAALHF,TGTGCCAGCAGTGGGGGCGTTGCGGCCCTCCACTTT
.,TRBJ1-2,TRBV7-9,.,CASSPGTAHYGYTF,TGTGCCAGCAGCCCCGGGACGGCCCACTATGGCTACACCTTC
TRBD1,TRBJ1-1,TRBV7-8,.,CASSSQGAPGAEAFF,TGTGCCAGCAGCTCCCAGGGGGCCCCGGGGGCTGAAGCTTTCTTT
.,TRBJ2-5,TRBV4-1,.,CASSQDVGGGQETQYF,TGCGCCAGCAGCCAAGATGTGGGAGGGGGGCAAGAGACCCAGTACTTC